This T cell receptor (beta chain) was documented in a study of blood T cells in healthy people across ages. Background on the study: When template switching was applied, about one barcoded beta molecule was captured per two T cells.

Combining a sample-barcoded 5' primer with a J-beta primer mix, a second PCR ran for about 7 to 12 cycles. TCRdb analysed the 5' RACE reads with MiXCR anew, one entry per CDR3 protein. The sample shows roughly 1,500,000 distinct CDR3 sequences, 34% of them seen only once. This clonotype was observed once. Its specificity is unknown. General study results and limits: Researchers report that TCR beta diversity correlated strongly with naive T cell percentage.

The sequenced material came from blood. The clonotype was recovered from a woman in her 30s in good health.

For the CDR3, the DNA is TGCGCCAGCAGTCGTACGGGGGCGGTTGAAGCTTTCTTT. It translates to CASSRTGAVEAFF. The V call is TRBV5-1, the J call TRBJ1-1; D might be TRBD1 (6 bases). The CDR3 contains 13 residues. Trimming stripped 5 bases from V and 7 bases from J, with 15 bases between. Germline CDR1 SGHRS, CDR2 YFSETQ. Together with reference TRBV5-1 and TRBJ1-1, the CDR3 gives the full variable domain: KAGVTQTPRYLIKTRGQQVTLSCSPISGHRSVSWYQQTPGQGLQFLFEYFSETQRNKGNFPGRFSGRQFSNSRSEMNVSTLELGDSALYLCASSRTGAVEAFFGQGTRLTVV.